A selection of T cell receptor beta chains follows, all from one sample in a study of T cell changes during pregnancy in multiple sclerosis. Repertoires were generated with immunoSEQ multiplex PCR, while TCRdb's copy carries only in-frame clones and drops some. The table lists under 50,000 clones, around 93% of them singletons. This sample comprised CD8+ T cells from peripheral blood mononuclear cells, obtained in the second trimester of pregnancy. All receptors come from a female donor with multiple sclerosis, enrolled in a pregnancy study. CDR3s include the opening cysteine and the closing phenylalanine or tryptophan. D genes are given only for firm matches. Clone sizes are given selectively: once, few, many, or a class where the clone is expanded.

V gene	clone size	J gene	D gene	CDR3 protein	CDR3 DNA
TRBV15	once	TRBJ2-2	NA	CATSRGRGNTGELFF	TGTGCCACCAGCAGAGGACGAGGGAACACCGGGGAGCTGTTTTTT
TRBV13	once	TRBJ2-3	TRBD1	CASSSGRDREGDTQYF	TGTGCCAGCAGCTCGGGACGGGACAGGGAGGGAGATACGCAGTATTTT
TRBV2	NA	TRBJ2-3	TRBD2	CASSEGRGGNTDTQYF	TGTGCCAGCAGTGAAGGACGGGGGGGCAACACAGATACGCAGTATTTT
TRBV6-1	NA	TRBJ1-3	NA	CASRARQAEENTIYF	TGTGCCAGCAGAGCAAGACAGGCGGAGGAGAACACCATATATTTT
TRBV11-2	NA	TRBJ2-5	TRBD1	CASSQGTGWQETQYF	TGTGCCAGCAGCCAGGGGACAGGGTGGCAAGAGACCCAGTACTTC
TRBV13	NA	TRBJ2-1	TRBD2	CASSFPGLAGGYNEQFF	TGTGCCAGCAGCTTCCCAGGCCTAGCGGGGGGGTACAATGAGCAGTTCTTC
TRBV11-1	NA	TRBJ2-3	NA	CASRYRASLTDTQYF	TGTGCCAGCAGATACAGGGCCTCACTCACAGATACGCAGTATTTT
TRBV5-1	NA	TRBJ2-7	NA	CASSPAGTGEQYF	TGCGCCAGCAGCCCGGCGGGGACGGGCGAGCAGTACTTC
TRBV9	NA	TRBJ2-1	NA	CASSVGWRGHHNEQFF	TGTGCCAGCAGCGTAGGATGGAGGGGGCACCACAATGAGCAGTTCTTC
TRBV20-1	NA	TRBJ2-3	TRBD2	CSAISGDTQYF	TGCAGTGCTATTAGCGGGGATACGCAGTATTTT
TRBV11-1	NA	TRBJ2-7	TRBD1	CASSRQGSYEQYF	TGTGCCAGCAGCCGACAGGGCTCCTACGAGCAGTACTTC
TRBV7-9	NA	TRBJ1-5	NA	CASSFGGREQPQHF	TGTGCCAGCAGCTTTGGGGGGAGGGAGCAGCCCCAGCATTTT
TRBV6-4	once	TRBJ2-3	NA	CASSDGGATDTQYF	TGTGCCAGCAGTGACGGGGGGGCGACAGATACGCAGTATTTT
TRBV6-1	NA	TRBJ2-7	NA	CASLAGVHEQYF	TGTGCCAGCCTGGCAGGGGTCCACGAGCAGTACTTC
TRBV5-5	NA	TRBJ2-1	TRBD1	CASSPWTGANNEQFF	TGTGCCAGCAGCCCGTGGACAGGGGCCAATAATGAGCAGTTCTTC
TRBV5-6	NA	TRBJ2-5	TRBD2	CASSPRLAGGQETQYF	TGTGCCAGCAGTCCCCGACTAGCGGGGGGACAAGAGACCCAGTACTTC
TRBV27	NA	TRBJ2-7	TRBD1	CASSSSQGAPTAYEQYF	TGTGCCAGCAGTTCGTCACAGGGGGCTCCAACAGCCTACGAGCAGTACTTC
TRBV9	NA	TRBJ2-3	NA	CASSVGQTSTDTQYF	TGTGCCAGCAGCGTAGGACAGACTAGCACAGATACGCAGTATTTT
TRBV14	NA	TRBJ2-3	TRBD1	CASSQGQGVRTDTQYF	TGTGCCAGCAGCCAGGGACAGGGAGTTCGCACAGATACGCAGTATTTT
TRBV10-3	NA	TRBJ1-2	NA	CAIRQENNYGYTF	TGTGCCATAAGACAGGAGAATAACTATGGCTACACCTTC
TRBV6-5	NA	TRBJ1-1	TRBD1	CASSPSGTGSTEAFF	TGTGCCAGCAGTCCTTCCGGGACAGGCAGTACTGAAGCTTTCTTT
TRBV9	once	TRBJ1-1	TRBD1	CASSGSGNRGYTEAFF	TGTGCCAGCAGCGGGTCGGGGAACAGGGGGTACACTGAAGCTTTCTTT
TRBV4-2	few	TRBJ2-3	TRBD2	CASSQEPLRGGSDTQYF	TGTGCCAGCAGCCAAGAACCCTTACGGGGGGGCTCAGATACGCAGTATTTT
TRBV6-1	NA	TRBJ2-1	NA	CASPGPGGGNEQFF	TGTGCGAGCCCGGGGCCAGGGGGAGGCAATGAGCAGTTCTTC
TRBV27	NA	TRBJ1-1	TRBD1	CASSFRTGDVTEAFF	TGTGCCAGCAGTTTCAGGACAGGGGATGTCACTGAAGCTTTCTTT
TRBV5-1	NA	TRBJ2-1	NA	CASSLEPRQVNEQFF	TGCGCCAGCAGCTTGGAGCCAAGACAGGTCAATGAGCAGTTCTTC
TRBV7-6	NA	TRBJ2-7	TRBD1	CASSLRTGSHEQYF	TGTGCCAGCAGCCTCCGGACAGGGAGCCACGAGCAGTACTTC
TRBV19	NA	TRBJ1-2	NA	CASTPRWADQRGYTF	TGTGCCAGTACCCCCCGATGGGCAGATCAACGGGGCTACACCTTC
TRBV2	NA	TRBJ1-5	NA	CASSENPLGPGQPQHF	TGTGCCAGCAGTGAAAATCCTCTCGGACCGGGGCAGCCCCAGCATTTT
TRBV6-5	NA	TRBJ1-1	NA	CASSPVGAFEAFF	TGTGCCAGCAGCCCCGTGGGAGCGTTTGAAGCTTTCTTT
TRBV5-6	NA	TRBJ2-5	TRBD2	CASSLEVAGETQYF	TGTGCCAGCAGCTTGGAGGTAGCGGGGGAGACCCAGTACTTC
TRBV30	NA	TRBJ2-5	NA	CAWSVGDRSTIETQYF	TGTGCCTGGAGTGTAGGTGACAGGAGTACGATAGAGACCCAGTACTTC
TRBV27	NA	TRBJ1-6	NA	CASRQVPDNSPLHF	TGTGCCAGCAGACAGGTCCCTGATAATTCACCCCTCCACTTT
TRBV4-1	NA	TRBJ2-5	TRBD2	CASSQEPGGGETQYF	TGCGCCAGCAGCCAAGAGCCGGGGGGGGGAGAGACCCAGTACTTC
TRBV10-3	NA	TRBJ1-3	TRBD1	CAISESEGQGAGNTIYF	TGTGCCATCAGTGAGTCGGAGGGACAGGGGGCCGGAAACACCATATATTTT
TRBV19	NA	TRBJ2-3	TRBD2	CASSIEAGGPDTQYF	TGTGCCAGTAGTATTGAGGCGGGGGGCCCAGATACGCAGTATTTT
TRBV4-3	NA	TRBJ2-1	TRBD2	CASSQDGTSGGADEQFF	TGCGCCAGCAGCCAAGATGGGACTAGCGGGGGGGCAGATGAGCAGTTCTTC
TRBV15	NA	TRBJ2-3	TRBD1	CATSAGGDTQYF	TGTGCCACCAGCGCAGGGGGAGATACGCAGTATTTT
TRBV5-6	NA	TRBJ2-7	NA	CASSDGQTYEQYF	TGTGCCAGCAGCGATGGACAGACCTACGAGCAGTACTTC
TRBV4-3	NA	TRBJ1-5	TRBD1	CASSPPPRVTGGSLSNQPQHF	TGCGCCAGCAGCCCCCCCCCGAGGGTAACAGGGGGATCCCTTTCCAATCAGCCCCAGCATTTT
TRBV7-3	once	TRBJ1-3	NA	CASSLGSSGNTIYF	TGTGCCAGCAGCTTAGGGAGCTCTGGAAACACCATATATTTT
TRBV30	NA	TRBJ2-2	NA	CAWTDLGAGELFF	TGTGCCTGGACTGACCTAGGGGCTGGGGAGCTGTTTTTT
TRBV7-9	NA	TRBJ2-5	TRBD1	CASSPGQSQETQYF	TGTGCCAGCAGCCCGGGACAGAGCCAAGAGACCCAGTACTTC
TRBV9	NA	TRBJ2-1	NA	CASSVVSGAYNEQFF	TGTGCCAGCAGCGTAGTTTCAGGGGCCTACAATGAGCAGTTCTTC
TRBV28	NA	TRBJ1-4	TRBD1	CASRPQGASNEKLFF	TGTGCCAGCAGGCCGCAGGGGGCGTCTAATGAAAAACTGTTTTTT
TRBV7-9	NA	TRBJ2-5	TRBD1	CASSSGGLQETQYF	TGTGCCAGCAGCTCAGGGGGCCTCCAAGAGACCCAGTACTTC
TRBV6-5	NA	TRBJ2-7	NA	CASSYSDRDYEQYF	TGTGCCAGCAGTTACTCCGACAGAGACTACGAGCAGTACTTC
TRBV12-5	NA	TRBJ2-2	NA	CASGLAYTGELFF	TGTGCTAGTGGTTTGGCCTACACCGGGGAGCTGTTTTTT
TRBV27	NA	TRBJ1-2	NA	CASSLRGLGNYGYTF	TGTGCCAGCAGTTTGCGAGGGTTGGGGAACTATGGCTACACCTTC
TRBV5-1	NA	TRBJ2-7	NA	CASSAWSQGYEQYF	TGCGCCAGCAGCGCCTGGAGTCAAGGCTACGAGCAGTACTTC
TRBV19	NA	TRBJ2-1	TRBD1	CASSPGGSSYNEQFF	TGTGCCAGTAGTCCAGGGGGCAGTTCCTACAATGAGCAGTTCTTC
TRBV30	NA	TRBJ2-7	TRBD1	CAWSVNRIRTGRFYEQYF	TGTGCCTGGAGTGTAAACCGAATTAGGACAGGGAGATTTTACGAGCAGTACTTC
TRBV4-2	NA	TRBJ2-7	NA	CASSQDDTYEQYF	TGTGCCAGCAGCCAAGACGACACCTACGAGCAGTACTTC